This T cell receptor beta chain is drawn from a study of PD-1 blockade in mismatch repair-deficient tumors. Profiled with immunoSEQ multiplex PCR; TCRdb holds only in-frame clones, not every one. The data contain 80,000 to 130,000 clones, 82% of them seen just once; the ten biggest clones take up approximately 6.8%. From germline, CDR1 is SGHTA and CDR2 FQGNSA. J gave up 5 bases and V 5 bases, and 3 bases lay outside the gene matches. CDR3 size: 13 residues. The sample was peripheral blood, taken approximately 35 weeks after starting pembrolizumab. The rearrangement uses TRBV7-2 and TRBJ2-5; 9 nucleotides match TRBD1. The sequence was collected from an adult with mismatch repair-deficient cancer. CDR3 amino acids: CASSPDRGETQYF. In DNA, the CDR3 is TGTGCCAGCAGCCCGGACAGGGGCGAGACCCAGTACTTC.